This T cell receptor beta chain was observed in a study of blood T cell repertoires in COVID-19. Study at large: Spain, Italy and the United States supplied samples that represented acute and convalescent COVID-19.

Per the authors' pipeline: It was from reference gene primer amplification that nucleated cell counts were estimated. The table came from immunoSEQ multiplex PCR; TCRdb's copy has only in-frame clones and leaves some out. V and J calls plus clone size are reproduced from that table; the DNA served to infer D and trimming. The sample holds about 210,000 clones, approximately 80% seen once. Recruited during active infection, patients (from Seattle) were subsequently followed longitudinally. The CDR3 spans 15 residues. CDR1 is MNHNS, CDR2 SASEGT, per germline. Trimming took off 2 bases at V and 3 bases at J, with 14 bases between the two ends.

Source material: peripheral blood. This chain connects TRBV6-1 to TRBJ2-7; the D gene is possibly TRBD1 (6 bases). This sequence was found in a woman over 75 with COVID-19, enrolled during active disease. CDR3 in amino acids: CASSENTGPYYEQYF. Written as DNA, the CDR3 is TGTGCCAGCAGTGAAAACACAGGGCCATACTACGAGCAGTACTTC.